The 5 T cell receptor beta chains presented below share a single source sample, sequenced in a study of cytomegalovirus exposure and HLA in healthy donors. PCR primers comprised 60 Vbeta and 13 Jbeta primers. Clones were read by immunoSEQ multiplex PCR, and TCRdb kept only the in-frame ones, dropping some. This table has 150,000 to 200,000 clones, about 80% appearing once. Sample: PBMCs. The receptors were sampled from a man aged 45 to 65 in good health and CMV-seropositive.

CDR3 coding DNA: TGTGCCAGCAGCCCCTTAGCGATCACCCGCACAGATACGCAGTATTTT. The encoded protein is CASSPLAITRTDTQYF. The chain recombines TRBV7-9 with TRBJ2-3, with D maybe TRBD2 (5 bases). Per the germline V gene, CDR1 is SEHNR and CDR2 is FQNEAQ (reference sequence). This CDR3 comprises 16 residues. The germline V and J ends were trimmed by 5 bases and 1 base, with 16 bases remaining between them.

In its sample, this clone was seen once. The rearrangement joins TRBV5-1 to TRBJ2-3, with D uncertain. The V and J ends lost 4 bases and 2 bases respectively, with 5 bases between them. This CDR3 has 12 amino acids. CDR1 and CDR2 from the germline V gene are SGHRS and YFSETQ. Here the CDR3 reads CASSGTTDTQYF. The CDR3 DNA reads as TGCGCCAGCAGCGGCACCACAGATACGCAGTATTTT.

The chain has TRBV15 and TRBJ1-4; D is uncertain. Trimming removed 0 bases at V and 7 bases at J, with 12 bases between. The CDR3 runs 15 residues. Germline loops: CDR1 LNHNV, CDR2 YYDKDF (reference sequence). CDR3 in DNA: TGTGCCACCAGCAGAGAAGATTTAGTCGGTGAAAAACTGTTTTTT. Translation: CATSREDLVGEKLFF.

This chain uses TRBV28 with TRBJ2-7; 7 bases fit TRBD1. The length of the CDR3 is 13 residues. V was clipped by 3 bases and J by 5 bases; unmatched bases: 4. Germline V gene sequence: CDR1 MDHEN, CDR2 SYDVKM. The DNA of the CDR3 is TGTGCCAGCAGTTTCCGACAGGGCCACGAGCAGTACGTC. Protein: CASSFRQGHEQYV.

The gene calls are TRBV12-2 and TRBJ1-6; the table's D call TRBD1 went unverified against the DNA. TRBV12-2 is a listed pseudogene. The CDR3 runs to 17 residues. The CDR3 coding sequence is TGTGCAAGTCGCTTAGCGCGACAGGGATCGTGCAATTCACCCCTCCACTTT. Its protein product is CASRLARQGSCNSPLHF.